Listed below are T cell receptor beta chains from one sample, sequenced in a study of cytomegalovirus exposure and HLA in healthy donors. Assay: immunoSEQ multiplex PCR; the TCRdb copy retains only in-frame clones and omits some. The sample comprises fewer than 20,000 clones, approximately 70% of which are singletons, and 3% to 4.5% rests with the top ten. Input material: PBMCs. These receptors came from a man aged 18-30 years in good health and CMV-seronegative. Both conserved end residues are part of each CDR3. The order of the fields is CDR3 DNA, CDR3 protein, V gene, clone size, D gene, J gene. The D gene is left open where the match is weak. Size values are once, few and many counts, or a class for expanded clones, and some rows have none.

DNA: TGCAGCGTTGCACCGGGATTGCTCTACAATGAGCAGTTCTTC
CDR3: CSVAPGLLYNEQFF
V: TRBV29-1
size: NA
D: NA
J: TRBJ2-1

DNA: TGTGCCAGCAGCCCCGCCGGACAGGGTGAGAATGAGCAGTTCTTC
CDR3: CASSPAGQGENEQFF
V: TRBV5-6
size: NA
D: TRBD1
J: TRBJ2-1

DNA: TGTGCCAGCATTGAAAGGGACAGGGGCTCCTACGAGCAGTACTTC
CDR3: CASIERDRGSYEQYF
V: TRBV6-6
size: NA
D: TRBD1
J: TRBJ2-7

DNA: TGTGCCAGCAGTGGACTCGGACAGGTGAACGGCTACACCTTC
CDR3: CASSGLGQVNGYTF
V: TRBV6-5
size: few
D: TRBD1
J: TRBJ1-2

DNA: TGTGCCAGCAGTTACTCCGGACTAGCGGGTTACGAGCAGTACTTC
CDR3: CASSYSGLAGYEQYF
V: TRBV6-5
size: NA
D: TRBD2
J: TRBJ2-7

DNA: TGTGCCAGCAGTGAAAGGCTGGCAGGGAACACTGAAGCTTTCTTT
CDR3: CASSERLAGNTEAFF
V: TRBV2
size: NA
D: NA
J: TRBJ1-1

DNA: TGTGCCACCAGCAGGGGACAGGGAGACCAGCCCCAGCATTTT
CDR3: CATSRGQGDQPQHF
V: TRBV15
size: NA
D: TRBD1
J: TRBJ1-5

DNA: TGTGCCAGCAGTGAAAATCACAGGGACACTGAAGCTTTCTTT
CDR3: CASSENHRDTEAFF
V: TRBV6-1
size: few
D: NA
J: TRBJ1-1

DNA: TGTGCCAGCAGCGCGGGTGAAACCCCCGAGTCAGATACGCAGTATTTT
CDR3: CASSAGETPESDTQYF
V: TRBV9
size: NA
D: NA
J: TRBJ2-3

DNA: TGTGCCTGGAGCCACCTACAGGGAAACACTGAAGCTTTCTTT
CDR3: CAWSHLQGNTEAFF
V: TRBV30
size: NA
D: NA
J: TRBJ1-1

DNA: TGTGCCAGCAGCGTAGGAGGGGGAAACACCATATATTTT
CDR3: CASSVGGGNTIYF
V: TRBV9
size: few
D: NA
J: TRBJ1-3

DNA: TGTGCTAGCAGCTTATACGCCCCCACAGGGCGGAGCTCCTATAATTCACCCCTCCACTTT
CDR3: CASSLYAPTGRSSYNSPLHF
V: TRBV7-7
size: NA
D: NA
J: TRBJ1-6

DNA: TGCGCCAGCAGGCAAGTGGGGGGAAGCAATCAGCCCCAGCATTTT
CDR3: CASRQVGGSNQPQHF
V: TRBV4-1
size: NA
D: NA
J: TRBJ1-5

DNA: TGTGCCAGCAGTGAAGGACCAACCGGGACAGCTTATGGCTACACCTTC
CDR3: CASSEGPTGTAYGYTF
V: TRBV2
size: NA
D: TRBD1
J: TRBJ1-2

DNA: TGTGCCAGCAGCTTGGGAGACAGGGAGTACTCACCCCTCCACTTT
CDR3: CASSLGDREYSPLHF
V: TRBV5-6
size: NA
D: TRBD1
J: TRBJ1-6

DNA: TGTGCCGGAAACAGGGGCCTAAACTATGGCTACACCTTC
CDR3: CAGNRGLNYGYTF
V: TRBV30
size: few
D: TRBD1
J: TRBJ1-2

DNA: TGTGCCAGCTCTACAGGGACTAGGAGAGAAGAGCAGTACTTC
CDR3: CASSTGTRREEQYF
V: TRBV18
size: NA
D: TRBD2
J: TRBJ2-7